Presented here are 23 T cell receptor beta chains from one specimen sequenced in a study of glioma-infiltrating T cells. TCR alpha and beta CDR3 regions were amplified from RNA using iRepertoire nested multiplex PCR. One entry per CDR3 protein, called by TCRdb with MiXCR from the multiplex PCR reads. Of around 140,000 distinct CDR3 sequences detected, roughly two fifths appear once; the ten largest clones hold around 20%. Specimen: glioma tissue, nonneoplastic brain tissue, or PBMCs (not recorded which). These receptors were collected from a human donor with low-grade glioma or glioblastoma, undergoing nonglioma brain surgery, or in good health (not recorded which).

This clonotype was seen only a few times. The chain carries TRBV6-2 or TRBV6-3 and TRBJ1-1, with a possible D match to TRBD1 (6 bases). The ends were cut back, 6 bases at V and 6 bases at J, with 17 bases in the middle. The CDR3 runs 14 residues. Germline V CDR1 and CDR2: MNHEY, SVGEGT. The CDR3 coding sequence is TGTGCCAGCAGAAGCGACAGGACGAGAGCTGAAGCTTTCTTT. It translates to CASRSDRTRAEAFF.

The J gene is TRBJ2-1, the V gene TRBV10-3; 12 bases map to TRBD2. The CDR3 sequence is 12 residues long. Per the germline V gene, CDR1 is ENHRY and CDR2 is SYGVKD. The J segment lost 6 bases and the V segment lost 10 bases, leaving 1 base of the junction unmatched. CDR3 protein: CATTSGSNEQFF. DNA for the CDR3: TGTGCCACGACTAGCGGGAGCAATGAGCAGTTCTTC.

The chain employs TRBV6-2 or TRBV6-3 and TRBJ2-7; D is undetermined. In germline, CDR1 is MNHEY, CDR2 SVGEGT. Deletions cut 2 bases from V and 0 bases from J, with 5 bases between. The CDR3 has 13 amino acids. CDR3 region: CASSYLSSYEQYF. The CDR3 DNA sequence: TGTGCCAGCAGTTACCTCAGCTCCTACGAGCAGTACTTC.

The chain joins TRBV18 to TRBJ1-2, with unresolved D. Looked up from germline, CDR1 is KGHSH and CDR2 is LQKENI. The CDR3 consists of 13 residues. Trimming left V 6 bases short and J 8 bases short, with 16 bases between. This chain's CDR3 is CASSVMALDGYTF. The CDR3 nucleotides are TGTGCCAGCTCCGTTATGGCCCTGGACGGCTACACCTTC.

This clonotype has just a few counts. The rearrangement joins TRBV6-6 to TRBJ2-3; D may correspond to TRBD1 or TRBD2 (5 bases each). The CDR3 length is 17 residues. V lost 0 bases to trimming and J lost 8 bases, with 21 bases between them. Germline values: CDR1 MNHNY, CDR2 SVGAGI (reference sequence). CDR3 nucleotides: TGTGCCAGCAGTTACTCGATTCCGGGACGGACCCCAACTACGCAGTATTTT. Amino acids: CASSYSIPGRTPTTQYF.

The V gene is TRBV25-1, the J gene TRBJ2-5; D is perhaps TRBD2 (7 bases). This CDR3 contains 16 residues. V lost 2 bases, J lost 7 bases, and 20 bases lay in between. Germline assignment: CDR1 MGHDK and CDR2 SYGVNS. CDR3 nucleotides: TGTGCCAGCAGTGAAGGGGGGGCCGATGGGCTGGCGACCCAGTACTTC. Translating it yields CASSEGGADGLATQYF.

This chain links TRBV28 with TRBJ2-7; possible D gene TRBD1, 5 bases. The CDR3 is 14 residues long. Germline V lookup: CDR1 MDHEN, CDR2 SYDVKM. The ends were cut back, 8 bases at V and 4 bases at J, with 18 bases in the middle. CDR3 in DNA: TGTGCCAGCGTTCGAACAGGTTCGTCATACGAGCAGTACTTC. Translating it yields CASVRTGSSYEQYF. The full variable domain, with the rest looked up from reference TRBV28 and TRBJ2-7, is DVKVTQSSRYLVKRTGEKVFLECVQDMDHENMFWYRQDPGLGLRLIYFSYDVKMKEKGDIPEGYSVSREKKERFSLILESASTNQTSMYLCASVRTGSSYEQYFGPGTRLTVT.

V and J are TRBV7-2 and TRBJ2-5, with D hard to call. Deletions cut 3 bases from V and 3 bases from J, with 11 bases between. CDR1 and CDR2 from the germline V gene are SGHTA and FQGNSA. The length of the CDR3 is 14 residues. DNA for the CDR3: TGTGCCAGCAGCTTGGGGTTTGTAGAAGAGACCCAGTACTTC. Protein: CASSLGFVEETQYF.

Only a few counts were recorded for this clonotype. J is TRBJ1-1 and V is TRBV20-1; possible D gene TRBD1, 6 bases. The CDR3 spans 14 residues. V lost 6 bases and J 7 bases, leaving 21 bases between the germline ends. Germline V gene lookup returns CDR1 DFQATT and CDR2 SNEGSKA (reference sequence). The CDR3: CSAVSLRDIREAFF. CDR3 nucleotide sequence: TGCAGTGCCGTTTCTCTACGGGACATCCGTGAAGCTTTCTTT.

The CDR3 loop reads CASIVWGVSAFF. In nucleotides, the CDR3 is TGTGCCAGCATTGTTTGGGGCGTCAGTGCTTTCTTT. The chain employs TRBV28 and TRBJ1-1; a weak D match, TRBD1 (5 bases). Trimming cost V 7 bases and J 11 bases, with 17 bases left between them. Germline CDR1 reads MDHEN; CDR2 reads SYDVKM. The CDR3 length is 12 residues.

This clonotype turned up a few times. V usage is TRBV5-1 and J usage is TRBJ1-3; D gene unclear. Germline V gene sequence: CDR1 SGHRS, CDR2 YFSETQ. The germline V and J ends were trimmed by 4 bases and 0 bases, with 11 bases remaining between them. There are 15 residues in the CDR3. The CDR3 here is CASSLNMNSGNTIYF. The CDR3 nucleotides are TGCGCCAGCAGCCTGAACATGAACTCTGGAAACACCATATATTTT.

The J gene is TRBJ2-3, the V gene TRBV7-9; D not resolved. Germline V gives CDR1 SEHNR, CDR2 FQNEAQ (reference sequence). The CDR3 totals 12 residues. V was cut by 5 bases and J by 6 bases, with 9 bases left in between. This CDR3 reads CASSPNSDTQYF. The CDR3 DNA is TGTGCCAGCAGCCCCAATAGTGATACGCAGTATTTT. Looking up the rest from reference TRBV7-9 and TRBJ2-3 gives the full variable domain: DTGVSQNPRHKITKRGQNVTFRCDPISEHNRLYWYRQTLGQGPEFLTYFQNEAQLEKSRLLSDRFSAERPKGSFSTLEIQRTEQGDSAMYLCASSPNSDTQYFGPGTRLTVL.

A remark on this clonotype: A much larger clone differs by one base, so this may be a read error. Because the CDR3 is missing its conserved closing phenylalanine or tryptophan, this is likely a read error. The rearrangement uses TRBV11-2 and TRBJ2-1; 8 positions match TRBD1. There are 15 residues in the CDR3. With V trimmed by 3 bases and J by 5 bases, 6 bases remained unmatched. CDR1 and CDR2 (germline): SGHAT, FQNNGV. The DNA for the CDR3 is TGTGCCAGCAGCTTCACCGGGACAGGAGACAATGAGCAGTTCCTC. This gives the protein CASSFTGTGDNEQFL.

V gene TRBV4-2 combines with J gene TRBJ2-3, with 12 bases aligning to TRBD2. Germline values: CDR1 LGHNA, CDR2 YNFKEQ. The ends lost 2 bases at V and 3 bases at J; junction bases unmatched: 6. This CDR3 is built from 17 residues. CDR3 amino acids: CASSQYLAGGHTDTQYF. Here the CDR3 DNA reads TGTGCCAGCAGCCAATATCTAGCGGGGGGGCATACAGATACGCAGTATTTT.

The V and J genes are TRBV11-2 and TRBJ2-3, with unresolved D. In germline, CDR1 is SGHAT, CDR2 FQNNGV. CDR3 length equals 16 residues. V lost 1 base to trimming and J lost 4 bases, with 15 bases between them. DNA for the CDR3: TGTGCCAGCAGCTTAGGAACCTATGTTCGGTCAGATACGCAGTATTTT. As protein: CASSLGTYVRSDTQYF.

This clonotype turned up a few times. The V and J genes are TRBV6-1 and TRBJ2-1; D is unclear. Trimming took 3 bases from V and 5 from J, leaving 11 bases between them. The CDR3 spans 14 residues. The germline V gene encodes CDR1 MNHNS and CDR2 SASEGT. The CDR3 region is CASSDEIDNNEQFF. In DNA, the CDR3 is TGTGCCAGCAGTGATGAAATAGATAACAATGAGCAGTTCTTC.

This clonotype came up many times. The genes are TRBV28 and TRBJ1-4; D not resolved. There are 13 residues in the CDR3. The germline V gene has CDR1 MDHEN and CDR2 SYDVKM. V lost 2 bases and J lost 8, with 9 bases in between. The CDR3 bases are TGTGCCAGCAGTTTACTAGAAGGGGAAAAACTGTTTTTT. Amino acids: CASSLLEGEKLFF.

The V call is TRBV20-1, the J call TRBJ2-1; D is possibly TRBD2 (6 bases). Germline-derived CDR1 and CDR2 are DFQATT and SNEGSKA (reference sequence). The CDR3 has 14 residues. Trimming stripped 7 bases from V and 8 bases from J, with 21 bases between. The CDR3 is CSVIGGRGSDEQFF. CDR3 nucleotide sequence: TGCAGTGTAATAGGAGGGCGCGGATCTGATGAGCAGTTCTTC.

This chain connects TRBV6-1 to TRBJ1-3, with TRBD1 as a possible D gene (6 bases). Germline CDR1 is MNHNS and CDR2 is SASEGT. There are 17 residues in the CDR3. Trimming shortened V by 5 bases and J by 0 bases, and 17 bases separated the two germline ends. The CDR3 here is CASSHRDTRFSGNTIYF. CDR3 bases: TGTGCCAGCAGTCACCGGGACACGCGATTCTCTGGAAACACCATATATTTT.

This clonotype was counted a few times. The rearrangement uses TRBV7-2 and TRBJ2-7, with D unclear. This CDR3 spans 9 amino acids. V was cut by 4 bases and J by 7 bases, with 2 bases left in between. CDR1 and CDR2 from the germline V gene are SGHTA and FQGNSA. The CDR3 nucleotides are TGTGCCAGCAGCTGGGAGCAGTACTTC. It translates to CASSWEQYF.

The chain has TRBV15 and TRBJ2-1; 8 bases match TRBD2. V trimming: 2 bases; J trimming: 5 bases; junction bases outside the gene matches: 8. CDR1 is LNHNV, CDR2 YYDKDF, per germline (reference sequence). The CDR3 contains 16 residues. The CDR3: CATSRKAGVINNEQFF. CDR3 DNA sequence: TGTGCCACCAGCAGAAAAGCGGGGGTAATCAACAATGAGCAGTTCTTC.

This clonotype has more than one count but fewer than ten. The V call is TRBV15, the J call TRBJ2-6; no clear D gene. CDR3 size: 14 residues. CDR1 is LNHNV and CDR2 is YYDKDF in the germline V gene (reference sequence). V was pared by 5 bases and J by 3 bases, with 8 bases between. The CDR3 DNA reads TGTGCCACCAGCCAATACCGTGGGGCCAACGTCCTGACTTTC. This encodes CATSQYRGANVLTF.

J is TRBJ2-7 and V is TRBV6-1, with D perhaps matching TRBD1 (5 bases). The CDR3 has 14 amino acids. Germline V gene sequence: CDR1 MNHNS, CDR2 SASEGT. The V and J ends lost 1 base and 4 bases respectively, with 11 bases between them. CDR3 protein: CASSEVGQGYEQYF. The CDR3 bases are TGTGCCAGCAGTGAAGTCGGCCAGGGTTACGAGCAGTACTTC.